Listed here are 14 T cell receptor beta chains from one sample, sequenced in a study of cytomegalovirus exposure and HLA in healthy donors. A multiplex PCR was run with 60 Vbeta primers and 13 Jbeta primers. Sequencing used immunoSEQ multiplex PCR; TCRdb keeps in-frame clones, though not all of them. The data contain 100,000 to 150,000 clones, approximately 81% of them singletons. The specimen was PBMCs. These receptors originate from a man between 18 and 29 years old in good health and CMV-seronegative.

CDR3 sequence (DNA): TGCGCCAGCAGCTTCGGACAGGTGAAGGGGGACACTGAAGCTTTCTTT. Translating gives CASSFGQVKGDTEAFF. This rearrangement joins TRBV5-1 to TRBJ1-1, with 7 bases that match TRBD1. V shed 2 bases and J 3 bases; nucleotides not matched to a gene: 10. The CDR3 extends over 16 amino acids. Germline V gene lookup returns CDR1 SGHRS and CDR2 YFSETQ.

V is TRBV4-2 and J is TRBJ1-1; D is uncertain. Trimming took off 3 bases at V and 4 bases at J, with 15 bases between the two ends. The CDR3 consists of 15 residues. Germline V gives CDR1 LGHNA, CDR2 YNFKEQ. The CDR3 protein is CASSHDLGGSTEAFF. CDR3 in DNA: TGTGCCAGCAGCCATGACCTTGGAGGTAGCACTGAAGCTTTCTTT.

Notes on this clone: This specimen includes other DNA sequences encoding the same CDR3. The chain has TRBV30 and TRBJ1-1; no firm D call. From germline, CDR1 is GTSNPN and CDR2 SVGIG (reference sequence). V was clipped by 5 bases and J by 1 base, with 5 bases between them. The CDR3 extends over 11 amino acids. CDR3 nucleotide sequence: TGTGCCTGGTCTAGGAACACTGAAGCTTTCTTT. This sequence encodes CAWSRNTEAFF. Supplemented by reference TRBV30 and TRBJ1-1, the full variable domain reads SQTIHQWPATLVQPVGSPLSLECTVEGTSNPNLYWYRQAAGRGLQLLFYSVGIGQISSEVPQNLSASRPQDRQFILSSKKLLLSDSGFYLCAWSRNTEAFFGQGTRLTVV.

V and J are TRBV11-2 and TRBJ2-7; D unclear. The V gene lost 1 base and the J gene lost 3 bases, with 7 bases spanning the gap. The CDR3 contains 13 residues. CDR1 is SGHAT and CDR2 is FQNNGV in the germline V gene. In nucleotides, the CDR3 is TGTGCCAGCAGCTTAGTCGTCTACTACGAGCAGTACTTC. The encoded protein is CASSLVVYYEQYF. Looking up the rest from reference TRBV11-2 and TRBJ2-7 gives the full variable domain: EAGVAQSPRYKIIEKRQSVAFWCNPISGHATLYWYQQILGQGPKLLIQFQNNGVVDDSQLPKDRFSAERLKGVDSTLKIQPAKLEDSAVYLCASSLVVYYEQYFGPGTRLTVT.

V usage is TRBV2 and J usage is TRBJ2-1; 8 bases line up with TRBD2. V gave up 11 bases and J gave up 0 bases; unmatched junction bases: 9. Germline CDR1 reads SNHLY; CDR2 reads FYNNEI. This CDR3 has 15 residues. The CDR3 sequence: CALARGGFSYNEQFF. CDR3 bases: TGTGCCCTTGCCCGGGGGGGTTTCTCCTACAATGAGCAGTTCTTC.

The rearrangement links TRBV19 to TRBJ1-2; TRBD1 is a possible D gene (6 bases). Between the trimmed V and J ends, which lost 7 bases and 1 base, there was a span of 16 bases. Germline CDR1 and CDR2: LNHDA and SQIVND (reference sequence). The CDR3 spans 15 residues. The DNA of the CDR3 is TGTGCCAGTACCTTAGGACAGTTCATTAACTATGGCTACACCTTC. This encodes CASTLGQFINYGYTF.

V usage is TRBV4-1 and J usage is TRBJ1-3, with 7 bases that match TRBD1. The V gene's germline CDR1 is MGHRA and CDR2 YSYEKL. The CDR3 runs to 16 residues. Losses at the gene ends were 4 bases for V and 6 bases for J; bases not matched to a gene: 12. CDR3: CASSPVFRDRENTIYF. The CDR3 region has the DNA TGCGCCAGCAGCCCCGTTTTCCGAGACAGGGAAAACACCATATATTTT.

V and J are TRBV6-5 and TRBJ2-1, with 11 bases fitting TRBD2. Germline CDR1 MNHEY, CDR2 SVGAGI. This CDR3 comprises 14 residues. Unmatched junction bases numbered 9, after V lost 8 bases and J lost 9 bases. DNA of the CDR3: TGTGCCAGCGCGACTAGCGGGGTAGATATTGAGCAGTTCTTC. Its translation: CASATSGVDIEQFF.

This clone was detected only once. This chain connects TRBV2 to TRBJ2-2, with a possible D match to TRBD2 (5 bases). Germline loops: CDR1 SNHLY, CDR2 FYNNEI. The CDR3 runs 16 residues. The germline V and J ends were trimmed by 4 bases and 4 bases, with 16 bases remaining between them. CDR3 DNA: TGTGCCAGCAGTGTAACTAGGGAACTGGTCACCGGGGAGCTGTTTTTT. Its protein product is CASSVTRELVTGELFF. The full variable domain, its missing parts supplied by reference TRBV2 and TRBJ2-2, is EPEVTQTPSHQVTQMGQEVILRCVPISNHLYFYWYRQILGQKVEFLVSFYNNEISEKSEIFDDQFSVERPDGSNFTLKIRSTKLEDSAMYFCASSVTRELVTGELFFGEGSRLTVL.

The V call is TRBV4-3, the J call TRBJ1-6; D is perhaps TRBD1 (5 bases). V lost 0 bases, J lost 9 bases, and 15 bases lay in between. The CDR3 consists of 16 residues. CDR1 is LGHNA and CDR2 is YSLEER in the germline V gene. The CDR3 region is CASSQDYGGVGSPLHF. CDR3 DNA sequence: TGCGCCAGCAGCCAAGATTATGGGGGGGTAGGTTCACCCCTCCACTTT.

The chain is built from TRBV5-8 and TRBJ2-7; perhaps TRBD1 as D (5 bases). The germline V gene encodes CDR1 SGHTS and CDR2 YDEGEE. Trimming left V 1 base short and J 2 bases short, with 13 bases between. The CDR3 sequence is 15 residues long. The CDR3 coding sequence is TGTGCCAGCAGCTTGACAGGAATTACCCCCTACGAGCAGTACTTC. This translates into CASSLTGITPYEQYF.

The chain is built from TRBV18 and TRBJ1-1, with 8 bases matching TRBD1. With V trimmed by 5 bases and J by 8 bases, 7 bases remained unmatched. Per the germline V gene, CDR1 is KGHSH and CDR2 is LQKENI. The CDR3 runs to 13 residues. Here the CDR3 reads CASSERTGFEAFF. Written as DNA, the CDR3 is TGTGCCAGCTCAGAGCGGACAGGGTTCGAAGCTTTCTTT. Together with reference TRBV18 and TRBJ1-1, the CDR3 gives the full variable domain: NAGVMQNPRHLVRRRGQEARLRCSPMKGHSHVYWYRQLPEEGLKFMVYLQKENIIDESGMPKERFSAEFPKEGPSILRIQQVVRGDSAAYFCASSERTGFEAFFGQGTRLTVV.

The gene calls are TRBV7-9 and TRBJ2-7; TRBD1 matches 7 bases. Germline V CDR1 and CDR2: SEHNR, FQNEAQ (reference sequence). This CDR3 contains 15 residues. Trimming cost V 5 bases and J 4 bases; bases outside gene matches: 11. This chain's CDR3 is CASSPRQGVEYEQYF. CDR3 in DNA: TGTGCCAGCAGCCCACGACAGGGTGTGGAATACGAGCAGTACTTC.

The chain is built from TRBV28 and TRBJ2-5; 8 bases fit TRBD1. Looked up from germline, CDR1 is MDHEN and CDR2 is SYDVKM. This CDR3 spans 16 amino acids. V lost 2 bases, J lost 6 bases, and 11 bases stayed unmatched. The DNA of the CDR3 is TGTGCCAGCAGTTTAGGCGGGACAGGCAACAGAAAGACCCAGTACTTC. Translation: CASSLGGTGNRKTQYF.